This TCR beta chain stems from a study of siplizumab effects on memory and regulatory T cells. The V end was cut by 0 bases, the J end by 4 bases, with 19 bases between. This CDR3 region has 18 residues. Germline loops: CDR1 MNHEY, CDR2 SMNVEV (reference sequence). This clone was seen once. Using immunoSEQ multiplex PCR, the repertoire was profiled, and TCRdb retains in-frame clones only, with some absent. The data contain roughly 26,000 clones, 80% to 90% of them singletons. V is TRBV27 and J is TRBJ2-1; a possible D gene is TRBD1 (7 bases). This TCR was recovered from a human donor in good health. Source material: memory CD4+ T cells sorted from blood. The CDR3 protein is CASSLSLGGGGTYNEQFF. CDR3 sequence (DNA): TGTGCCAGCAGTTTATCGCTAGGAGGGGGCGGGACGTACAATGAGCAGTTCTTC.